These T cell receptor beta chains were read from a single sample in a study of cytomegalovirus exposure and HLA in healthy donors. The data were produced by immunoSEQ multiplex PCR, yet TCRdb's version contains in-frame clones alone and is incomplete. The sample has roughly 150,000 clones, around four fifths seen once. Sample: PBMCs. The receptors originated from a man aged 30 to 39 in good health and CMV-seronegative. Each CDR3 is given with its conserved first and last residue. The order of the fields is CDR3 DNA, CDR3 protein, V gene, clone size, J gene, D gene. D genes are given only for firm matches. Rows may omit the clone size; those that give it use once, few, many or a size class.

CDR3 DNA: TGTGCCAGCAGTTTCTTGACAGGCCCTTCCTACGAGCAGTACTTC; CDR3 protein: CASSFLTGPSYEQYF; V gene: TRBV28; clone size: NA; J gene: TRBJ2-7; D gene: NA
CDR3 DNA: TGCGCCAGCAGCCAAGTTACCAGAAGTAACTATGGCTACACCTTC; CDR3 protein: CASSQVTRSNYGYTF; V gene: TRBV4-3; clone size: NA; J gene: TRBJ1-2; D gene: NA
CDR3 DNA: TGTGCCTGGAGTAAGACAGGGGGAGGGTACTACGAGCAGTACTTC; CDR3 protein: CAWSKTGGGYYEQYF; V gene: TRBV30; clone size: NA; J gene: TRBJ2-7; D gene: TRBD1
CDR3 DNA: TGTGCCTGGACAACCTTGGACAGGGGCTACGAGCAGTACTTC; CDR3 protein: CAWTTLDRGYEQYF; V gene: TRBV30; clone size: NA; J gene: TRBJ2-7; D gene: TRBD1
CDR3 DNA: TGTGCCAGCAGTTCGCCGGTAGCGGGGTCGTACGAGCAGTACTTC; CDR3 protein: CASSSPVAGSYEQYF; V gene: TRBV28; clone size: NA; J gene: TRBJ2-7; D gene: TRBD2
CDR3 DNA: TGTGCCAGCAGCTTAAAGGACAGGGTTTACGATACGCAGTATTTT; CDR3 protein: CASSLKDRVYDTQYF; V gene: TRBV7-2; clone size: NA; J gene: TRBJ2-3; D gene: TRBD1
CDR3 DNA: TGTGCCAGCAGTTTAAATGATCAGGGGGCTATGACTGAAGCTTTCTTT; CDR3 protein: CASSLNDQGAMTEAFF; V gene: TRBV27; clone size: NA; J gene: TRBJ1-1; D gene: TRBD1
CDR3 DNA: TGTGCCAGCAATAACAGACAGGGGGGGATCACTGAAGCTTTCTTT; CDR3 protein: CASNNRQGGITEAFF; V gene: TRBV6-5; clone size: NA; J gene: TRBJ1-1; D gene: TRBD1
CDR3 DNA: TGTGCCAGCAGGCGGAGGGGACAGGGGGATAATTCACCCCTCCACTTT; CDR3 protein: CASRRRGQGDNSPLHF; V gene: TRBV27; clone size: NA; J gene: TRBJ1-6; D gene: TRBD1
CDR3 DNA: TGTGCCAGCAAGTGGGACAGCCCCGAGGACAATGAGCAGTTCTTC; CDR3 protein: CASKWDSPEDNEQFF; V gene: TRBV28; clone size: few; J gene: TRBJ2-1; D gene: TRBD1
CDR3 DNA: TGTGCCAGCAGCAGTTACAGGGGTGGCTATGGCTACACCTTC; CDR3 protein: CASSSYRGGYGYTF; V gene: TRBV5-4; clone size: NA; J gene: TRBJ1-2; D gene: TRBD1